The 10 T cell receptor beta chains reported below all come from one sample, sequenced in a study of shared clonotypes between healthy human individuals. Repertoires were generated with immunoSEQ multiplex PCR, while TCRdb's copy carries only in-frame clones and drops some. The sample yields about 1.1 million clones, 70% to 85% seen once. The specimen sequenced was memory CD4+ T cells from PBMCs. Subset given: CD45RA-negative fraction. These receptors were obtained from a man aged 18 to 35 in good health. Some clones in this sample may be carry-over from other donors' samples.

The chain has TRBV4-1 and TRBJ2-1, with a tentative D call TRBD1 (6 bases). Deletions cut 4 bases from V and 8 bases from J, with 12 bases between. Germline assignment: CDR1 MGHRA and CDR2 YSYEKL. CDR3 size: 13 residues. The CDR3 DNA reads TGCGCCAGCAGCCTTCCACAGGGCGATGAGCAGTTCTTC. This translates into CASSLPQGDEQFF.

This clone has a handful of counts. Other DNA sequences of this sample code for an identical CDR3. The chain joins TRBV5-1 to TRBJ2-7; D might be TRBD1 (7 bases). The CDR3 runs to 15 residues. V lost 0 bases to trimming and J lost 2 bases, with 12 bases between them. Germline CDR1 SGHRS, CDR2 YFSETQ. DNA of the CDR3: TGCGCCAGCAGCTTGGTGGCAGGGGGGCCCTACGAGCAGTACTTC. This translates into CASSLVAGGPYEQYF.

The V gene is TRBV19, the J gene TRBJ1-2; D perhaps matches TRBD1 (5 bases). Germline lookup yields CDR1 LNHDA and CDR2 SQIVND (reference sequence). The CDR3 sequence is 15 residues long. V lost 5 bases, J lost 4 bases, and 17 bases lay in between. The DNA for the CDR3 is TGTGCCAGTAGTGCTTTGTCTGGGGGGATCTATGGCTACACCTTC. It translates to CASSALSGGIYGYTF.

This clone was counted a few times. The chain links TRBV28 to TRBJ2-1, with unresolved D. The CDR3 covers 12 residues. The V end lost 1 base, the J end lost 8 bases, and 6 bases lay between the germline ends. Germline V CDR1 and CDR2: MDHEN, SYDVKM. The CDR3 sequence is CASSLFRDEQFF. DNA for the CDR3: TGTGCCAGCAGTTTATTCCGGGATGAGCAGTTCTTC. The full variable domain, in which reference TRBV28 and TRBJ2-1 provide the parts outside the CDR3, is DVKVTQSSRYLVKRTGEKVFLECVQDMDHENMFWYRQDPGLGLRLIYFSYDVKMKEKGDIPEGYSVSREKKERFSLILESASTNQTSMYLCASSLFRDEQFFGPGTRLTVL.

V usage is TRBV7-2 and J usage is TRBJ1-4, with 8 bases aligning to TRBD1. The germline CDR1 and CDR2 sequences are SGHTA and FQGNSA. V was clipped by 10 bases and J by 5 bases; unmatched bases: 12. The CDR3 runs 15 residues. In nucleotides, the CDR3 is TGTGCCACCCGGAGGGATGACAGGGGCAATGAAAAACTGTTTTTT. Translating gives CATRRDDRGNEKLFF.

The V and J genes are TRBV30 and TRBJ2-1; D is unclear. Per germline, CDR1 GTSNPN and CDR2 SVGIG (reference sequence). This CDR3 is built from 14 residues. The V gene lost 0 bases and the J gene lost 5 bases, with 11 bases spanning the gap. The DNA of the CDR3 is TGTGCCTGGAGTGTCCTCCGCACGAACAATGAGCAGTTCTTC. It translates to CAWSVLRTNNEQFF.

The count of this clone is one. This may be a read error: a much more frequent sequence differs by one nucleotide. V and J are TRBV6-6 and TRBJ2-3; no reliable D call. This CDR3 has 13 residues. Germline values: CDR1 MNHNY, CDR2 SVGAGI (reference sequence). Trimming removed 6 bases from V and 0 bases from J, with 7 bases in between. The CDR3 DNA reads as TGTGCCAGCAGCAGCGACAGCACAGATACGCAGTATTTT. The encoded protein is CASSSDSTDTQYF.

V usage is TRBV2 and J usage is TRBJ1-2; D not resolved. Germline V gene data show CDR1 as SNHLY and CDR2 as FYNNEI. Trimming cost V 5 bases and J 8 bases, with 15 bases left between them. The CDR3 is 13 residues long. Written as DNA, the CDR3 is TGTGCCAGCAGTAGAACCCTAGCCGTGGGCTACACCTTC. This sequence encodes CASSRTLAVGYTF.

CDR3 in DNA: TGTGCCAGCAGCCCAGAGGACAGGGGCCCCTACGAGCAGTACTTC. This gives the protein CASSPEDRGPYEQYF. The chain employs TRBV9 and TRBJ2-7, with 9 positions matching TRBD1. V trimming: 4 bases; J trimming: 2 bases; junction bases outside the gene matches: 7. Germline V gives CDR1 SGDLS, CDR2 YYNGEE. The CDR3 covers 15 residues.

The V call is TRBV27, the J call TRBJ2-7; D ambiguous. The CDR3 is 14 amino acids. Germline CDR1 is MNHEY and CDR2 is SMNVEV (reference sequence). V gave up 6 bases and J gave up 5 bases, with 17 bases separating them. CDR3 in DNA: TGTGCCAGCAGCATAGGGTGGGCCCGGGACGAGCAGTACTTC. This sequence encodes CASSIGWARDEQYF.